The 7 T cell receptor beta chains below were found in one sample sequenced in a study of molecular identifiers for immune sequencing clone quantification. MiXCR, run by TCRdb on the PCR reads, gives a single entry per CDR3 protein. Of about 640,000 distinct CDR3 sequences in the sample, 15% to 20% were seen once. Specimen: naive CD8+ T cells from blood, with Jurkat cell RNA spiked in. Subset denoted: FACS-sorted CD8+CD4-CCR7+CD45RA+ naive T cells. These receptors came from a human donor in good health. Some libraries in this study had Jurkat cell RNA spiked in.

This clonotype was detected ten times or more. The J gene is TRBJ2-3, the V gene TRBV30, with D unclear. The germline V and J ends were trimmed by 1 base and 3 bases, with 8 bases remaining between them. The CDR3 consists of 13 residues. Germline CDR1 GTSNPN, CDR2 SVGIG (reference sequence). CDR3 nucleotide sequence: TGTGCCTGGAGTGGTTGGGGAACAGATACGCAGTATTTT. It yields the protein CAWSGWGTDTQYF.

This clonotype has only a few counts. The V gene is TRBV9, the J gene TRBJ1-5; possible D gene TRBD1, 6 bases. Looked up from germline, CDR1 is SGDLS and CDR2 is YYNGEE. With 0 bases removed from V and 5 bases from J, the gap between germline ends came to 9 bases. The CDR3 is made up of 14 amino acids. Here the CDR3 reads CASSVGPGDQPQHF. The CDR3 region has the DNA TGTGCCAGCAGCGTAGGCCCAGGGGATCAGCCCCAGCATTTT.

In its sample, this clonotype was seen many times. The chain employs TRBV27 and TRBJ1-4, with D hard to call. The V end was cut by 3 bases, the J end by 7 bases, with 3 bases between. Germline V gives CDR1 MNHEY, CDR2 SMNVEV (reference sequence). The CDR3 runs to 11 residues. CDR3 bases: TGTGCCAGCAGTTTTGGTGAAAAACTGTTTTTT. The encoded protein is CASSFGEKLFF.

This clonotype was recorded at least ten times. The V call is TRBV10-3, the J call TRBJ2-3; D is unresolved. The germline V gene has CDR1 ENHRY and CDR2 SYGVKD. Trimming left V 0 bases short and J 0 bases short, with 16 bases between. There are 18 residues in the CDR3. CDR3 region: CAISESMSPYLSTDTQYF. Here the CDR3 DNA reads TGTGCCATCAGTGAGTCGATGAGCCCGTACCTAAGCACAGATACGCAGTATTTT.

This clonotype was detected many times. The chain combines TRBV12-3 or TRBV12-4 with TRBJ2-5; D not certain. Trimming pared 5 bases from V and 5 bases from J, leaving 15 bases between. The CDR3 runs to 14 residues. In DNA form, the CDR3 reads TGTGCCAGCAGTGCGCTTCGAGCCGCGGAGACCCAGTACTTC. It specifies CASSALRAAETQYF.

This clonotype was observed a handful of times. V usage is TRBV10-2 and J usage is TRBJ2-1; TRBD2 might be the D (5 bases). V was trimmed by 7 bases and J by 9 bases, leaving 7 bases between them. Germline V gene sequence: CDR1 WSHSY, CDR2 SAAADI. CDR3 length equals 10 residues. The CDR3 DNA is TGCGCCAGCAAAGGAGGTGAGCAGTTCTTC. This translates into CASKGGEQFF.

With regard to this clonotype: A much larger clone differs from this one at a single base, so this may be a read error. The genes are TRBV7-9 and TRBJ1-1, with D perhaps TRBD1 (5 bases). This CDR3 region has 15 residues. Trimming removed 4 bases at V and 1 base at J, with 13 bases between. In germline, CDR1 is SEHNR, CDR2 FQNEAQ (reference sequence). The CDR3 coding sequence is TGTGCCAGCAGCTCACGGGGCAGGGAGAACACTGAAGCTTTCTTT. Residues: CASSSRGRENTEAFF.